The 18 T cell receptor beta chains below all came from one sample that was sequenced in a study of human T cells and chemical hapten exposure. Time point indicated: patch test 2, 6 weeks after DPC sensitization. Treatment given: therapeutic diphenylcyclopropenone sensitization with weekly scalp DPC. A single record per CDR3 protein comes from TCRdb applying MiXCR to the RACE reads. In the table there are more than 85,000 distinct CDR3 sequences, about 10% of which are singletons. The sequencing used whole blood, collected in connection with sensitization to the hapten diphenylcyclopropenone (DPC). These TCRs come from a middle-aged man with alopecia areata. Some clones in this sample may be carry-over from other donors' samples.

This clonotype was seen at least ten times. The chain joins TRBV29-1 to TRBJ1-2; D might be TRBD1 (6 bases). This CDR3 is built from 17 residues. From germline, CDR1 is SQVTM and CDR2 ANQGSEA. V was clipped by 3 bases and J by 2 bases, with 22 bases between them. The CDR3 coding sequence is TGCAGCGTTGACATCCCTCCAATCAACAGGGTAAACTATGGCTACACCTTC. Translating gives CSVDIPPINRVNYGYTF.

This chain connects TRBV14 to TRBJ2-1; D remains unclear. The V gene lost 4 bases and the J gene lost 10 bases, with 14 bases spanning the gap. Germline CDR1 reads SGHDN; CDR2 reads FVKESK. The CDR3 has 13 residues. The CDR3 region has the DNA TGTGCCAGCAGCCTTCTCCCCCTTACCGAGCAGTTCTTC. Translation: CASSLLPLTEQFF. The whole variable domain, remainder taken from reference TRBV14 and TRBJ2-1, is EAGVTQFPSHSVIEKGQTVTLRCDPISGHDNLYWYRRVMGKEIKFLLHFVKESKQDESGMPNNRFLAERTGGTYSTLKVQPAELEDSGVYFCASSLLPLTEQFFGPGTRLTVL.

This clonotype was seen only a few times. V usage is TRBV4-3 and J usage is TRBJ1-1, with TRBD1 identical over 9 bases. The germline CDR1 and CDR2 sequences are LGHNA and YSLEER. The CDR3 runs to 14 residues. Trimming removed 4 bases from V and 0 bases from J; junction bases left unmatched: 0. CDR3 protein: CASSRDRVNTEAFF. The CDR3 DNA reads TGCGCCAGCAGCCGGGACAGGGTGAACACTGAAGCTTTCTTT.

Ten or more counts support this clonotype. The chain combines TRBV6-2 or TRBV6-3 with TRBJ1-4; 7 bases are shared with TRBD1. J lost 5 bases, V lost 2 bases, and 11 bases had no gene match. This CDR3 is 17 amino acids long. In germline, CDR1 is MNHEY, CDR2 SVGEGT. CDR3 nucleotides: TGTGCCAGCAGTTACGGAAAGGGGGCAACGAAAAATGAAAAACTGTTTTTT. It is translated as CASSYGKGATKNEKLFF.

The table lists this clonotype with many counts. The chain employs TRBV2 and TRBJ1-5, with D possibly being TRBD1 (5 bases). Between the trimmed V and J ends, which lost 1 base and 6 bases, there was a span of 10 bases. CDR1 is SNHLY and CDR2 is FYNNEI in the germline V gene. The CDR3 runs to 14 residues. The CDR3 sequence: CASSEEFRAQPQHF. Written as DNA, the CDR3 is TGTGCCAGCAGTGAAGAGTTCAGGGCTCAGCCCCAGCATTTT. The complete variable domain, with remaining parts taken from reference TRBV2 and TRBJ1-5, reads EPEVTQTPSHQVTQMGQEVILRCVPISNHLYFYWYRQILGQKVEFLVSFYNNEISEKSEIFDDQFSVERPDGSNFTLKIRSTKLEDSAMYFCASSEEFRAQPQHFGDGTRLSIL.

This chain's CDR3 is CASSPEVAGTDTQYF. The CDR3 DNA reads as TGCGCCAGCAGCCCCGAGGTAGCGGGCACAGATACGCAGTATTTT. This chain links TRBV5-1 with TRBJ2-3, with D perhaps TRBD2 (6 bases). Germline V gene lookup returns CDR1 SGHRS and CDR2 YFSETQ. This CDR3 has 15 residues. V lost 4 bases to trimming and J lost 1 base, with 13 bases between them.

The chain combines TRBV10-3 with TRBJ2-4; 7 bases are a match to TRBD1. Per germline, CDR1 ENHRY and CDR2 SYGVKD. This CDR3 contains 17 residues. V was clipped by 6 bases and J by 5 bases; unmatched bases: 16. CDR3 DNA sequence: TGTGCCATCAGAGCCGGGACAGTAAGGGGTAATGAAAACATTCAGTACTTC. Its translation: CAIRAGTVRGNENIQYF.

This clonotype was detected only a few times. The chain carries TRBV18 and TRBJ2-7; 9 bases map to TRBD1. V was pared by 3 bases and J by 4 bases, with 7 bases of the junction left unmatched. This CDR3 has 15 residues. Germline values: CDR1 KGHSH, CDR2 LQKENI. In nucleotides, the CDR3 is TGTGCCAGCTCACCCCAGCAGGGGACAGGGTACGAGCAGTACTTC. Residues: CASSPQQGTGYEQYF. Supplemented by reference TRBV18 and TRBJ2-7, the full variable domain reads NAGVMQNPRHLVRRRGQEARLRCSPMKGHSHVYWYRQLPEEGLKFMVYLQKENIIDESGMPKERFSAEFPKEGPSILRIQQVVRGDSAAYFCASSPQQGTGYEQYFGPGTRLTVT.

This clonotype was seen repeatedly, ten times or more. V is TRBV6-2 or TRBV6-3 and J is TRBJ1-1; D is ambiguous. The CDR3 is made up of 14 amino acids. Trimming shortened V by 5 bases and J by 1 base, and 11 bases separated the two germline ends. Germline CDR1 MNHEY, CDR2 SVGEGT. CDR3 DNA sequence: TGTGCCAGCAGTGGGGTCATCACGAACACTGAAGCTTTCTTT. Its protein is CASSGVITNTEAFF.

Ten or more counts support this clonotype. V is TRBV20-1 and J is TRBJ1-5; D might be TRBD1 (6 bases). The germline V gene has CDR1 DFQATT and CDR2 SNEGSKA (reference sequence). The CDR3 sequence is 13 residues long. V was cut by 3 bases and J by 4 bases, with 10 bases left in between. The CDR3 DNA sequence: TGCAGTGCTAGCGGGACAAATAATCAGCCCCAGCATTTT. This codes for CSASGTNNQPQHF.

This clonotype was counted ten times or more. This rearrangement joins TRBV7-2 to TRBJ1-1; D is unresolved. Germline CDR1 SGHTA, CDR2 FQGNSA. Trimming took off 8 bases at V and 7 bases at J, with 17 bases between the two ends. This CDR3 is 13 amino acids long. For the CDR3, the DNA is TGTGCCAGCTCAGAGGGCCAGGCTTTTGAAGCTTTCTTT. Its translation: CASSEGQAFEAFF. The variable domain in full, with the rest retrieved from reference TRBV7-2 and TRBJ1-1, is GAGVSQSPSNKVTEKGKDVELRCDPISGHTALYWYRQSLGQGLEFLIYFQGNSAPDKSGLPSDRFSAERTGGSVSTLTIQRTQQEDSAVYLCASSEGQAFEAFFGQGTRLTVV.

In its sample, this clonotype was seen many times. The genes are TRBV6-1 and TRBJ2-5, with D tentatively TRBD1 (5 bases). CDR3 size: 15 residues. The V and J ends lost 7 bases and 1 base respectively, with 16 bases between them. Germline CDR1 is MNHNS and CDR2 is SASEGT. This CDR3 reads CASTYLGQGQETQYF. CDR3 sequence (DNA): TGTGCCAGCACTTACCTCGGGCAGGGCCAAGAGACCCAGTACTTC.

The rearrangement links TRBV7-8 to TRBJ2-5; D remains ambiguous. Trimming shortened V by 0 bases and J by 3 bases, and 11 bases separated the two germline ends. The length of the CDR3 is 15 residues. Germline V gives CDR1 SGHVS, CDR2 FQNEAQ. CDR3 DNA: TGTGCCAGCAGCTTAGCGCGGTGGGATAAAGAGACCCAGTACTTC. Its translation: CASSLARWDKETQYF.

The chain is built from TRBV20-1 and TRBJ2-7; the D gene is possibly TRBD2 (6 bases). From germline, CDR1 is DFQATT and CDR2 SNEGSKA (reference sequence). The length of the CDR3 is 14 residues. Trimming removed 3 bases from V and 0 bases from J, with 12 bases in between. The CDR3 DNA is TGCAGTGCTAGCCGCGGGAAAAGCTCCTACGAGCAGTACGTC. Residues: CSASRGKSSYEQYV.

The rearrangement joins TRBV9 to TRBJ1-1; unclear D gene. This CDR3 spans 16 amino acids. Germline CDR1 and CDR2: SGDLS and YYNGEE. V shed 0 bases and J shed 6 bases, with 18 bases lying between them. CDR3: CASSVEPGAAVSEAFF. The CDR3 coding sequence is TGTGCCAGCAGCGTAGAACCAGGCGCCGCCGTTTCTGAAGCTTTCTTT.

This clonotype was detected a few times. J is TRBJ1-1 and V is TRBV12-3 or TRBV12-4; a possible D gene is TRBD1 (6 bases). Trimming shortened V by 2 bases and J by 12 bases, and 13 bases separated the two germline ends. The CDR3 consists of 12 residues. CDR3 loop: CASSLTQGRTFF. The CDR3 DNA reads TGTGCCAGCAGTTTAACCCAGGGGAGGACTTTCTTT.

This clonotype was seen a handful of times. The chain couples TRBV6-5 to TRBJ2-5; the match to TRBD2 covers 9 bases. From germline, CDR1 is MNHEY and CDR2 SVGAGI. This CDR3 has 14 amino acids. With V trimmed by 6 bases and J by 4 bases, 6 bases remained unmatched. The CDR3 nucleotides are TGTGCCAGCAGCCCCGGCGGGGGGGGAGAGACCCAGTACTTC. Protein sequence: CASSPGGGGETQYF.

This chain's CDR3 is CASSLPPYGYTF. The CDR3 DNA reads TGTGCCAGCAGTTTACCCCCGTATGGCTACACCTTC. The gene calls are TRBV12-3 or TRBV12-4 and TRBJ1-2; D not certain. Trimming left V 2 bases short and J 5 bases short, with 6 bases between. CDR3 length: 12 residues.